The 21 T cell receptor beta chains below were found in one sample sequenced in a study of T cells in Graves' hyperthyroidism and ophthalmopathy. There were TCR beta CDR3 regions amplified from RNA transcripts. The HTBI primer set was used in a first-round RT-PCR of the TCR CDR3. TCRdb re-derived calls from the multiplex PCR reads in MiXCR, one entry per CDR3 protein. The sample lists some 600,000 distinct CDR3 sequences, around 14% seen once, with 5% to 7% in the top ten. Material: blood. The receptors stem from a woman aged 25 to 39 with Graves' hyperthyroidism that later progressed to Graves' ophthalmopathy.

Remarks on this clonotype: A single base separates this from a much larger clone, so it may be a read error. The chain combines TRBV6-1 with TRBJ1-1; D is possibly TRBD1 (5 bases). This CDR3 comprises 15 residues. The V and J ends lost 6 bases and 0 bases respectively, with 14 bases between them. CDR1 is MNHNS, CDR2 SASEGT, per germline. In nucleotides, the CDR3 is TGTGCCAGCAGCCAAACCCCAGGGATGAACACTGAAGCTTTCTTT. Its translation: CASSQTPGMNTEAFF.

This clonotype was detected many times. This sequence joins TRBV7-2 and TRBJ1-2; no reliable D call. Per the germline V gene, CDR1 is SGHTA and CDR2 is FQGNSA. V was pared by 4 bases and J by 7 bases, with 10 bases between. The CDR3 spans 12 residues. CDR3 amino acids: CASSSPMGGYTF. The CDR3 DNA sequence: TGTGCCAGCAGCTCCCCAATGGGTGGCTACACCTTC.

This clonotype was observed a few times. CDR3 DNA sequence: TGCAGTGCTAGGGGGGTACAGTGGAACGAGGTAGCTTTCTTT. Its protein product is CSARGVQWNEVAFF. The chain recombines TRBV20-1 with TRBJ1-1, with D possibly TRBD1 on 5 matching bases. Germline V gene data show CDR1 as DFQATT and CDR2 as SNEGSKA (reference sequence). V dropped 3 bases and J dropped 10 bases, with 21 bases sitting between them. CDR3 length: 14 residues.

Many counts were recorded for this clonotype. This chain links TRBV7-2 with TRBJ2-7, with TRBD2 identical over 7 bases. In germline, CDR1 is SGHTA, CDR2 FQGNSA. This CDR3 has 15 residues. V trimming: 2 bases; J trimming: 2 bases; junction bases outside the gene matches: 6. Here the CDR3 DNA reads TGTGCCAGCAGCTTAATGCAGGGAGGGACCTACGAGCAGTACTTC. This translates into CASSLMQGGTYEQYF. Using reference TRBV7-2 and TRBJ2-7 for the parts outside the CDR3, the full variable domain is GAGVSQSPSNKVTEKGKDVELRCDPISGHTALYWYRQSLGQGLEFLIYFQGNSAPDKSGLPSDRFSAERTGGSVSTLTIQRTQQEDSAVYLCASSLMQGGTYEQYFGPGTRLTVT.

This clonotype was detected ten times or more. The V call is TRBV7-9, the J call TRBJ2-3; D is perhaps TRBD1 (5 bases). The CDR3 sequence is 15 residues long. Between the trimmed V and J ends, which lost 1 base and 3 bases, there was a span of 11 bases. Per germline, CDR1 SEHNR and CDR2 FQNEAQ (reference sequence). CDR3: CASSLEGIGTDTQYF. In nucleotides, the CDR3 is TGTGCCAGCAGCTTAGAGGGGATTGGGACAGATACGCAGTATTTT. The full variable domain, rest sourced from reference TRBV7-9 and TRBJ2-3, is DTGVSQNPRHKITKRGQNVTFRCDPISEHNRLYWYRQTLGQGPEFLTYFQNEAQLEKSRLLSDRFSAERPKGSFSTLEIQRTEQGDSAMYLCASSLEGIGTDTQYFGPGTRLTVL.

The sample holds many counts of this clonotype. V usage is TRBV7-8 and J usage is TRBJ2-4, with D possibly being TRBD1 or TRBD2 (7 bases each). Trimming took off 5 bases at V and 3 bases at J, with 20 bases between the two ends. CDR3 size: 17 residues. CDR1 and CDR2 from the germline V gene are SGHVS and FQNEAQ. In DNA, the CDR3 is TGTGCCAGCAGCCCAGCGGGACAGAGAACCCTCAAAAACATTCAGTACTTC. This gives the protein CASSPAGQRTLKNIQYF.

The table lists this clonotype with many counts. The CDR3 DNA reads TGTGCCAGCAGTGAAGCCCATCAAGGGGCAGATACGCAGTATTTT. Encoded protein: CASSEAHQGADTQYF. The J gene is TRBJ2-3, the V gene TRBV6-1; the D gene is possibly TRBD1 (5 bases). Germline V CDR1 and CDR2: MNHNS, SASEGT. V lost 0 bases and J lost 4, with 11 bases in between. This CDR3 contains 15 residues.

Turning to this clonotype: A read error is possible here, since a much larger clone lies one base away. The gene calls are TRBV2 and TRBJ2-1; D call uncertain. This CDR3 spans 12 amino acids. Per germline, CDR1 SNHLY and CDR2 FYNNEI. CDR3 DNA: TGTGCCAGCGGTGAATCAGTGAATGAGCAGTTCTTC. Its translation: CASGESVNEQFF.

This clonotype showed up many times. The V and J genes are TRBV12-3 or TRBV12-4 and TRBJ1-5; 8 nucleotides match TRBD1. Trimming cost V 5 bases and J 7 bases; bases outside gene matches: 13. There are 16 residues in the CDR3. CDR3 sequence: CASSPEDRVLGQPQHF. The CDR3 bases are TGTGCCAGCAGTCCAGAGGACAGGGTACTTGGACAGCCCCAGCATTTT.

There are many counts of this clonotype. CDR3 loop: CASHREGNTEAFF. Written as DNA, the CDR3 is TGTGCCAGTCACCGGGAGGGGAACACTGAAGCTTTCTTT. This chain uses TRBV6-1 with TRBJ1-1; no definite D call. Germline V gene lookup returns CDR1 MNHNS and CDR2 SASEGT. V was cut by 9 bases and J by 1 base, with 12 bases left in between. This CDR3 comprises 13 residues.

The chain recombines TRBV7-2 with TRBJ2-2, with 8 bases identical to TRBD2. This CDR3 is built from 15 residues. Germline trimming cut 0 bases from V and 7 bases from J; bases unmatched to any gene: 4. Germline CDR1 reads SGHTA; CDR2 reads FQGNSA. CDR3 in DNA: TGTGCCAGCAGCTTAGCGCCGGGAGGGATCGGGGAGCTGTTTTTT. Its translation is CASSLAPGGIGELFF.

In nucleotides, the CDR3 is TGTGCCAGCAGCCAAGTGTGGGGGAAAGATGGACACTCTGGGGCCAACGTCCTGACTTTC. This codes for CASSQVWGKDGHSGANVLTF. The V and J genes are TRBV4-2 and TRBJ2-6, with D perhaps given as TRBD1 or TRBD2 (5 bases each). Deletions cut 1 base from V and 0 bases from J, with 19 bases between. CDR1 and CDR2 from the germline V gene are LGHNA and YNFKEQ. CDR3 length: 20 residues.

This clonotype has a handful of counts. The junction departs from germline at one end; a sequencing error may be responsible. This sequence joins TRBV19 and TRBJ1-5; maybe TRBD1 (6 bases). This CDR3 comprises 15 residues. Germline-derived CDR1 and CDR2 are LNHDA and SQIVND (reference sequence). CDR3 amino acids: CAGSIDRRGSQPQHF. CDR3 nucleotides: TGTGCCGGTAGTATAGATCGCAGGGGATCTCAGCCCCAGCATTTT.

This clonotype came up many times. The V call is TRBV29-1, the J call TRBJ2-7; 8 bases match TRBD1. The length of the CDR3 is 15 residues. The trim removed 1 base at V and 5 bases at J, leaving 10 bases unmatched. The germline gives CDR1 SQVTM, CDR2 ANQGSEA. The CDR3 protein is CSVEGSPDRGNEQYF. CDR3 nucleotide sequence: TGCAGCGTTGAAGGAAGCCCCGACAGGGGCAACGAGCAGTACTTC.

Remarks on this clonotype: The junction departs from germline at one end; a sequencing error may be responsible. V gene TRBV5-1 combines with J gene TRBJ2-5; no clear D gene. This CDR3 has 13 residues. CDR1 SGHRS and CDR2 YFSETQ come from the germline V gene. CDR3 DNA sequence: TGCGCCAGCAGCTTTGGGGTTCAAGAGACCCACTACTTC. Its protein is CASSFGVQETHYF.

A few counts support this clonotype. CDR3 in DNA: TGCAGCGTTGGGCCGGGACAGGGTGTAGAAAAACTGTTTTTT. Translated: CSVGPGQGVEKLFF. The chain combines TRBV29-1 with TRBJ1-4, with 9 bases aligning to TRBD1. Germline V lookup: CDR1 SQVTM, CDR2 ANQGSEA. V shed 4 bases and J 8 bases; nucleotides not matched to a gene: 8. This CDR3 region has 14 residues.

As to this clonotype: One end of the junction does not line up with germline, which may come from a read error. The chain combines TRBV7-9 with TRBJ2-1; D not resolved. This CDR3 has 15 residues. Germline lookup yields CDR1 SEHNR and CDR2 FQNEAQ (reference sequence). Written as DNA, the CDR3 is TGTGCCAGCACCTTAACCGGGCTAAACGACAATGAGCAGTTCTTC. Amino acid sequence: CASTLTGLNDNEQFF.

This clonotype showed up many times. The chain carries TRBV11-2 and TRBJ1-5; no clear D gene. CDR3 length: 15 residues. Per germline, CDR1 SGHAT and CDR2 FQNNGV. Trimming pared 3 bases from V and 2 bases from J, leaving 11 bases between. CDR3 sequence: CASSFEASGNQPQHF. The CDR3 DNA reads TGTGCCAGCAGCTTTGAGGCTTCGGGCAATCAGCCCCAGCATTTT. The full variable domain, rest sourced from reference TRBV11-2 and TRBJ1-5, is EAGVAQSPRYKIIEKRQSVAFWCNPISGHATLYWYQQILGQGPKLLIQFQNNGVVDDSQLPKDRFSAERLKGVDSTLKIQPAKLEDSAVYLCASSFEASGNQPQHFGDGTRLSIL.

This clonotype was counted only a few times. The V and J genes are TRBV7-9 and TRBJ1-2; D unresolved. Trimming removed 1 base from V and 8 bases from J, with 11 bases in between. The CDR3 spans 13 residues. The germline V gene encodes CDR1 SEHNR and CDR2 FQNEAQ (reference sequence). The DNA for the CDR3 is TGTGCCAGCAGCTTAGGCAGGTCGGAGGGCTACACCTTC. It is translated as CASSLGRSEGYTF. Supplemented by reference TRBV7-9 and TRBJ1-2, the full variable domain reads DTGVSQNPRHKITKRGQNVTFRCDPISEHNRLYWYRQTLGQGPEFLTYFQNEAQLEKSRLLSDRFSAERPKGSFSTLEIQRTEQGDSAMYLCASSLGRSEGYTFGSGTRLTVV.

Remarks on this clonotype: At one boundary the junction diverges from the germline segment, which might be a read error. This chain joins TRBV2 and TRBJ2-1; D is unresolved. Germline V gives CDR1 SNHLY, CDR2 FYNNEI. CDR3 length equals 15 residues. CDR3 residues: CASSREAQSYNDQCF. CDR3 sequence (DNA): TGTGCCAGTAGCAGAGAGGCGCAATCCTACAATGATCAGTGCTTC. The variable domain in full, with the rest retrieved from reference TRBV2 and TRBJ2-1, is EPEVTQTPSHQVTQMGQEVILRCVPISNHLYFYWYRQILGQKVEFLVSFYNNEISEKSEIFDDQFSVERPDGSNFTLKIRSTKLEDSAMYFCASSREAQSYNDQCFGPGTRLTVL.

V is TRBV6-1 and J is TRBJ1-1, with 7 positions matching TRBD1. Trimming took 3 bases from V and 7 from J; bases not matched to a gene: 5. The CDR3 totals 13 residues. Germline V lookup: CDR1 MNHNS, CDR2 SASEGT. The CDR3 protein is CASSEVQGNEAFF. In DNA form, the CDR3 reads TGTGCCAGCAGTGAGGTACAGGGGAATGAAGCTTTCTTT.